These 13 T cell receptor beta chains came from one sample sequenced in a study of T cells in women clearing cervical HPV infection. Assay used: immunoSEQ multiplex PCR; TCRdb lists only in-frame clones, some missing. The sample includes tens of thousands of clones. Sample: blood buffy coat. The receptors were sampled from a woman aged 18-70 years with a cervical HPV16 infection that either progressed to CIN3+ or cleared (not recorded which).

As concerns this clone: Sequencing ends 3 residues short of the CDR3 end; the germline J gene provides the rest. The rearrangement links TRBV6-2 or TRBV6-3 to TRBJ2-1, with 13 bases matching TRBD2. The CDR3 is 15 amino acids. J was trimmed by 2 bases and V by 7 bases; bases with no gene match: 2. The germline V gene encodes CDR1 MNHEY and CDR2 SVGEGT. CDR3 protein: CASTGTSGTYNEQFF. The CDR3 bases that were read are TGTGCCAGCACCGGGACTAGCGGGACCTACAATGAG.

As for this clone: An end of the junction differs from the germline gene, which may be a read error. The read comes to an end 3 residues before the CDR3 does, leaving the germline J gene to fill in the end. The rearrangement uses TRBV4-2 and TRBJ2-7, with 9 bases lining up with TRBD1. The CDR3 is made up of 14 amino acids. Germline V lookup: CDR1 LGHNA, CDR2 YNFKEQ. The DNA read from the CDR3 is TGCGCCAGCAGCCAACGGGGGACAGGGTACGAG. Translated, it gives CASSQRGTGYE. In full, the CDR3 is CASSQRGTGYEQYF.

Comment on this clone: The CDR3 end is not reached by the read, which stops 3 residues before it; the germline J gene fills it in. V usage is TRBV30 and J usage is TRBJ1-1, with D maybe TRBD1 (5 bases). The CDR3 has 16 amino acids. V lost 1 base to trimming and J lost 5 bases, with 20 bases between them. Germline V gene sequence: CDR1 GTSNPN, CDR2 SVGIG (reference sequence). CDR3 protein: CAWSGSRTGRGTEAFF. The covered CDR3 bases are TGTGCCTGGAGTGGGTCTCGGACGGGTCGGGGGACTGAA.

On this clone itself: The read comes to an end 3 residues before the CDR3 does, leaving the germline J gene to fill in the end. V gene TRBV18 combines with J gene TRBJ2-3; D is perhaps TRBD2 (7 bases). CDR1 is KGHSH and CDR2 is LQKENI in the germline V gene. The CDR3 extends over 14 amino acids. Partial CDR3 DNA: TGTGCCAGCTCACCCGGCGGGGGCAGAGAGACG. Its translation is CASSPGGGRET. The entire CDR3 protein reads CASSPGGGRETQYF.

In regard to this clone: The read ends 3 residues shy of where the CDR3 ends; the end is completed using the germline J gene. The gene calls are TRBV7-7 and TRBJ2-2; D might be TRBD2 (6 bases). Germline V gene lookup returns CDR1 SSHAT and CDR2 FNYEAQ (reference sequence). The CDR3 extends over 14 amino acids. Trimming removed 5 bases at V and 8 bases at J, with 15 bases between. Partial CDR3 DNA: TGTGCCAGCAGCCCGCTGGGGGGAATAGGGGAG. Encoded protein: CASSPLGGIGE. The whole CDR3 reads CASSPLGGIGELFF.

CDR3 sequence: CASSPTTDSSYNEQFF. Partial CDR3 DNA: TGTGCCAGCTCACCAACTACGGACAGCTCCTACAATGAG. The chain has TRBV18 and TRBJ2-1; weak D call: TRBD1 (6 bases). The missing CDR3 end, 3 residues past where the read stops, is filled in from the germline J gene. The CDR3 spans 16 residues. Germline lookup yields CDR1 KGHSH and CDR2 LQKENI. Trimming removed 2 bases from V and 0 bases from J, with 11 bases in between.

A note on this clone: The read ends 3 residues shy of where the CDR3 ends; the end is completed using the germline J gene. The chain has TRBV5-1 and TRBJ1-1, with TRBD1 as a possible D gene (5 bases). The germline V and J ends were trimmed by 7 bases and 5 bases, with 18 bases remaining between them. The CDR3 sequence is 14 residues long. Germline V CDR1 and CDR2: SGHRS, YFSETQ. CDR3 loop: CASHSVVGGTEAFF. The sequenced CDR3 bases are TGCGCCAGCCATTCGGTAGTGGGGGGGACTGAA.

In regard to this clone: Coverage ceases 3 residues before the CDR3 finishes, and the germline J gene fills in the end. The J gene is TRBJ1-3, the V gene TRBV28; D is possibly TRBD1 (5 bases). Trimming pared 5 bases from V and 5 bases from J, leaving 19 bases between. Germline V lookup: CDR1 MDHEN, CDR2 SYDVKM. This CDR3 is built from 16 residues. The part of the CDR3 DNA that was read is TGTGCCAGCAGTGGGGCAGGAATAGTTGAGAGAAACACC. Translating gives CASSGAGIVERNT. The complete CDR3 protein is CASSGAGIVERNTIYF.

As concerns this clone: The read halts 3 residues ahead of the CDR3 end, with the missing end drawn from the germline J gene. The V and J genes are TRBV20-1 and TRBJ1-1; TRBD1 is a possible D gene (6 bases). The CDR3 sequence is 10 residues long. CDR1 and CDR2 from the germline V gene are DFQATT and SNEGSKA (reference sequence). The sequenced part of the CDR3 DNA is TGCAGTGCCGGGGGGCGGGAA. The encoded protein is CSAGGRE. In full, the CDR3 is CSAGGREAFF.

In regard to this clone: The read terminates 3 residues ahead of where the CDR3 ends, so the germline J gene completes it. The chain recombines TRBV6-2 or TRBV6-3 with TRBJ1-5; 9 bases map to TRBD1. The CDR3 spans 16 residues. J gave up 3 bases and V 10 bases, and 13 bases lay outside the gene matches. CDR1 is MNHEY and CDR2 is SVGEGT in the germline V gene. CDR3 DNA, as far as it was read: TGTGCCACCACGGACAGGGGACGGGGAAACAATCAGCCC. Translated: CATTDRGRGNNQP. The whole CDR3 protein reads CATTDRGRGNNQPQHF.

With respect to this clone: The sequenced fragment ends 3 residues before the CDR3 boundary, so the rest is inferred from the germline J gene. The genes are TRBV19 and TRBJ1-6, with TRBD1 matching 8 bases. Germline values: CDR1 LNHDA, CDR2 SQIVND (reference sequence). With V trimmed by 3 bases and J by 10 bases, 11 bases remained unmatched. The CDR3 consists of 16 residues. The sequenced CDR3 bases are TGTGCCAGTAGTATCGGTCCAGGGGGCGCGGGGTCACCC. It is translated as CASSIGPGGAGSP. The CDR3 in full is CASSIGPGGAGSPLHF.

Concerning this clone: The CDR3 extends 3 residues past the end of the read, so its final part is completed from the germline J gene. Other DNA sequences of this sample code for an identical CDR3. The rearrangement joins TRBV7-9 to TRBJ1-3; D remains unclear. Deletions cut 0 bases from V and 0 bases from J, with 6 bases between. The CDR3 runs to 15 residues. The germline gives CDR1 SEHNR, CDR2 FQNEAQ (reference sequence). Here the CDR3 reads CASSLARNSGNTIYF. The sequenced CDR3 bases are TGTGCCAGCAGCTTAGCCAGGAACTCTGGAAACACC.

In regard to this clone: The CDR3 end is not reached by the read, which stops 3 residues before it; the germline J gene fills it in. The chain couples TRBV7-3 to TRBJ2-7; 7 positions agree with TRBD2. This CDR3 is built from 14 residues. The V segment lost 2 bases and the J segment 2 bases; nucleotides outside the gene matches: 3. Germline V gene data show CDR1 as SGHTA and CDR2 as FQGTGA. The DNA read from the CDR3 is TGTGCCAGCAGCTTACAGGGAGGGGCCTACGAG. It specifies CASSLQGGAYE. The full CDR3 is CASSLQGGAYEQYF.